This TCR beta chain comes out of a study of regulatory T cells in long-lasting Graves disease. Whole-study results and caveats: A greater number of public clonotypes (roughly 2,800) was shared by persistent patients than by new patients (approximately 1,000).

Germline lookup yields CDR1 SGHVS and CDR2 FNYEAQ. This CDR3 spans 13 amino acids. V lost 5 bases and J lost 5, with 12 bases in between. Construction of TCR beta libraries relied on iRepertoire HTBI primers and on Arm-PCR targeting CDR3 regions. MiXCR was run by TCRdb on the multiplex PCR reads, yielding one entry per CDR3 protein. Of hundreds of thousands of distinct CDR3 sequences listed, around 15% are singletons. This clonotype was detected only a few times. Its specificity is not known. Time point of the sample: newly diagnosed GD, antithyroid drugs for less than 3 months. PBMCs were the source of the RNA used for TCR sequencing. A further study also used this sample, focusing on T cells in Graves' hyperthyroidism and ophthalmopathy. That paper adds: Orbital computed tomography and thyroid ultrasound, together with serum TRAb and thyroxine and clinical symptoms, were used for diagnoses. TCR CDR3 underwent first-round RT-PCR with the HTBI primer set. Ophthalmopathy could be told apart from stable hyperthyroidism with a 13 V-J model.

This material consisted of peripheral blood mononuclear cells (PBMCs), taken at new diagnosis, from a patient treated with antithyroid drugs. The TCR comes from a middle-aged man with Graves disease. This sequence joins TRBV7-6 and TRBJ2-5; no firm D call. The CDR3, as DNA: TGTGCCAGCAGCCCCACTTATATGGAGACCCAGTACTTC. Amino acids: CASSPTYMETQYF.